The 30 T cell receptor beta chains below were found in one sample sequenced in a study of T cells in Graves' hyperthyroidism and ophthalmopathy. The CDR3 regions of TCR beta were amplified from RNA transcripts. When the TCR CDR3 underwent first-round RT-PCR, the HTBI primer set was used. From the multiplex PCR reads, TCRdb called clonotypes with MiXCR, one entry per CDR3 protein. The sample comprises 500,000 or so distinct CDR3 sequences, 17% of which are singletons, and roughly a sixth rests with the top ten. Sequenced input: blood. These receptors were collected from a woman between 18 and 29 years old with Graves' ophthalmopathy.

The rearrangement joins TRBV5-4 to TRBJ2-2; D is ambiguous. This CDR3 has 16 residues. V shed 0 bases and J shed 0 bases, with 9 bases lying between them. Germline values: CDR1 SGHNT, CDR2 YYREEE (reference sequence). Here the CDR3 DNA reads TGTGCCAGCAGCTTGGACAGAATCGCGAACACCGGGGAGCTGTTTTTT. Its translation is CASSLDRIANTGELFF. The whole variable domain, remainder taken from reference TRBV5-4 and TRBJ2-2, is ETGVTQSPTHLIKTRGQQVTLRCSSQSGHNTVSWYQQALGQGPQFIFQYYREEENGRGNFPPRFSGLQFPNYSSELNVNALELDDSALYLCASSLDRIANTGELFFGEGSRLTVL.

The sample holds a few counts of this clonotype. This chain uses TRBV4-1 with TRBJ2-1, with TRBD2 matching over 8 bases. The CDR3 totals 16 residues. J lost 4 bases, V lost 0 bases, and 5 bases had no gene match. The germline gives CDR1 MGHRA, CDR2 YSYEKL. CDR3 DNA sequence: TGCGCCAGCAGCCAAGACGGGGGGGAGTCTTACAATGAGCAGTTCTTC. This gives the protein CASSQDGGESYNEQFF.

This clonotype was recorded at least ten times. The CDR3 DNA sequence: TGTGCCAGCATGACGGGGGGATACACTGAAGCTTTCTTT. The encoded protein is CASMTGGYTEAFF. V is TRBV28 and J is TRBJ1-1; TRBD1 is a possible D gene (5 bases). Per germline, CDR1 MDHEN and CDR2 SYDVKM. The CDR3 length is 13 residues. V was clipped by 7 bases and J by 3 bases, with 12 bases between them.

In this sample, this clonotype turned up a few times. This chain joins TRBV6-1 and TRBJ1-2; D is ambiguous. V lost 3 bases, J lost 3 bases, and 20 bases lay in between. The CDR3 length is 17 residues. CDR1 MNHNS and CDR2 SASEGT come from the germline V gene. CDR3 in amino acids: CASSDSSDGIGHYGYTF. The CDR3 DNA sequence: TGTGCCAGCAGTGACTCCTCGGACGGGATAGGGCACTATGGCTACACCTTC.

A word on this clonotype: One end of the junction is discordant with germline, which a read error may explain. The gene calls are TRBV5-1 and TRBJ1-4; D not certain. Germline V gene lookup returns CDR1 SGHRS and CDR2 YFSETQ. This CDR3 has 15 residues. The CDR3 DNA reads TGTGCCAGCAGCCCTTACAGATCAACTAATGAAAAACTGTTTTTT. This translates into CASSPYRSTNEKLFF.

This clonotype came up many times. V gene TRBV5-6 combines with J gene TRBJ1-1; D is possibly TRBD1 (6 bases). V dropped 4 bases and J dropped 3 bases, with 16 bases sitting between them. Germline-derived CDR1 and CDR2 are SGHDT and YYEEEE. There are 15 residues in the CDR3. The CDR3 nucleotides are TGTGCCAGCAGCCGTGCGGACAGTGGATACACTGAAGCTTTCTTT. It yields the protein CASSRADSGYTEAFF. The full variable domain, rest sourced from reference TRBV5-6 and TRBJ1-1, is DAGVTQSPTHLIKTRGQQVTLRCSPKSGHDTVSWYQQALGQGPQFIFQYYEEEERQRGNFPDRFSGHQFPNYSSELNVNALLLGDSALYLCASSRADSGYTEAFFGQGTRLTVV.

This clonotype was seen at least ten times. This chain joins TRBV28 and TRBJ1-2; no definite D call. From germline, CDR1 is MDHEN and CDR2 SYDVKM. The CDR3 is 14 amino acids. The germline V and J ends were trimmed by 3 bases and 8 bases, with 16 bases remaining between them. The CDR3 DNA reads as TGTGCCAGCAGTTTGCAGGACCCTTGGCGGGGCTACACCTTC. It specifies CASSLQDPWRGYTF.

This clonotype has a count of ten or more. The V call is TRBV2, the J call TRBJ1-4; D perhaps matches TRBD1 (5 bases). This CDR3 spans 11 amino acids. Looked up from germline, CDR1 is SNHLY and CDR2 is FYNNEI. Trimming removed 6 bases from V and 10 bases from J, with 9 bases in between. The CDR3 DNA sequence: TGTGCCAGCAGGGGGGAAGGAAAACTGTTTTTT. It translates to CASRGEGKLFF.

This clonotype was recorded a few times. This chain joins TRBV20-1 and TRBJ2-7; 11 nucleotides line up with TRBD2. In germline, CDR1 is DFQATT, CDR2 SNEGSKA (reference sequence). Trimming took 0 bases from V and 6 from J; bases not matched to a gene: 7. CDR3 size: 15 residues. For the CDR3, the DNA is TGCAGTGCTAGAGATGCCGGGACTAGCGGTAGCGAGCAGTACTTC. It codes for CSARDAGTSGSEQYF.

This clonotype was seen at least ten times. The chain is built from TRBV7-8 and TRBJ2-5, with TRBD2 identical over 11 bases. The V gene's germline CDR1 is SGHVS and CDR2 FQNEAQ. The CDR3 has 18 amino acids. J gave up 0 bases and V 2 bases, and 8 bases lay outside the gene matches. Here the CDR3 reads CASSLYGTSGVNQETQYF. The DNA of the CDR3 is TGTGCCAGCAGCTTATACGGGACTAGCGGAGTAAACCAAGAGACCCAGTACTTC. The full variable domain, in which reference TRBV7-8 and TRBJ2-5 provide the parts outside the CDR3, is GAGVSQSPRYKVAKRGQDVALRCDPISGHVSLFWYQQALGQGPEFLTYFQNEAQLDKSGLPSDRFFAERPEGSVSTLKIQRTQQEDSAVYLCASSLYGTSGVNQETQYFGPGTRLLVL.

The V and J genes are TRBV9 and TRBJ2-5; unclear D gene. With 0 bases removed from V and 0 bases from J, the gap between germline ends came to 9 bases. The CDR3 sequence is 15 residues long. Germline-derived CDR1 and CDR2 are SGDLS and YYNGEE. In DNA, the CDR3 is TGTGCCAGCAGCGTAGTTGGCTCCTACCAAGAGACCCAGTACTTC. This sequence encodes CASSVVGSYQETQYF.

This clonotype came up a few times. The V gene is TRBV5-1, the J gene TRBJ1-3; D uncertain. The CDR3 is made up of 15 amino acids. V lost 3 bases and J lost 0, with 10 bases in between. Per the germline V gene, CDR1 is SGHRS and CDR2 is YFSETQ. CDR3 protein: CASSSGPYSGNTIYF. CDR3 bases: TGCGCCAGCAGCTCCGGACCGTACTCTGGAAACACCATATATTTT.

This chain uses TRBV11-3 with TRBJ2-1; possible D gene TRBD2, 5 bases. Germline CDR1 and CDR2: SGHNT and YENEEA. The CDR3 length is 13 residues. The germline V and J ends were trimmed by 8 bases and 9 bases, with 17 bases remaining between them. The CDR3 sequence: CASQVRSGSEQFF. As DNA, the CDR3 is TGTGCCAGCCAGGTGAGGTCGGGGAGTGAGCAGTTCTTC.

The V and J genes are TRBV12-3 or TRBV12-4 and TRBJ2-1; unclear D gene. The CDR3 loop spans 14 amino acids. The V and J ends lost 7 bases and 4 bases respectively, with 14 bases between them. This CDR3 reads CASISPDSYNEQFF. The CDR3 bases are TGTGCCAGCATCTCGCCAGACTCGTACAATGAGCAGTTCTTC.

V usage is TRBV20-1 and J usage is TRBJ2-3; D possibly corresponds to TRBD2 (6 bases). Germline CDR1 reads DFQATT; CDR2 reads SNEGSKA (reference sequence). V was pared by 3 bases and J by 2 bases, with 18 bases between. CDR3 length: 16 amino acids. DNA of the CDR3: TGCAGTGCTAGGCCTCTTAAGCGGGTATTCACAGATACGCAGTATTTT. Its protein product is CSARPLKRVFTDTQYF.

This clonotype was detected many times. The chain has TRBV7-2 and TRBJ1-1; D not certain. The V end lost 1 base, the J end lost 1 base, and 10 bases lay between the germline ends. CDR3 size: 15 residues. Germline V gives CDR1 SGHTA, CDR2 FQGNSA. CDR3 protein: CASSLVFGENTEAFF. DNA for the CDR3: TGTGCCAGCAGCTTAGTTTTCGGTGAGAACACTGAAGCTTTCTTT.

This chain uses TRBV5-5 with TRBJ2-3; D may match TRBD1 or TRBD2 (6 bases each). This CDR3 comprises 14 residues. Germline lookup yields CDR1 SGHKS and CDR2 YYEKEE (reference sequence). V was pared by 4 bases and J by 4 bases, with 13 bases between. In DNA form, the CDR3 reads TGTGCCAGCAGCCCGGGGGCCGGCCCAGATACGCAGTATTTT. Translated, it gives CASSPGAGPDTQYF. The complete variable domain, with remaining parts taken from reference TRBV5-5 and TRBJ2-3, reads DAGVTQSPTHLIKTRGQQVTLRCSPISGHKSVSWYQQVLGQGPQFIFQYYEKEERGRGNFPDRFSARQFPNYSSELNVNALLLGDSALYLCASSPGAGPDTQYFGPGTRLTVL.

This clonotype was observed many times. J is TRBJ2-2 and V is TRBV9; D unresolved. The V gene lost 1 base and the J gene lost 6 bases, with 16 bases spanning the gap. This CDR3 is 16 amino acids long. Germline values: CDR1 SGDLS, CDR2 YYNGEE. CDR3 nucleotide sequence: TGTGCCAGCAGCGTACCAGAAATAGCAGGTTCCGGGGAGCTGTTTTTT. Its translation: CASSVPEIAGSGELFF.

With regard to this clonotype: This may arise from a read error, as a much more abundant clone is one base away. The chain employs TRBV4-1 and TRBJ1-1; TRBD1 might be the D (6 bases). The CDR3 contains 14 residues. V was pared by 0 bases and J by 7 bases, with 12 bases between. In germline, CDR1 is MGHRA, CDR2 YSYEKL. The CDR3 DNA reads TGCGCCAGCAGCCAAGACTTGAGGGGGGATGAAGCTTTCTTT. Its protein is CASSQDLRGDEAFF.

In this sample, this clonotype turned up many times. This chain's CDR3 is CAWSVRWHRWETQYF. CDR3 coding DNA: TGTGCCTGGAGTGTACGGTGGCACCGGTGGGAGACCCAGTACTTC. The chain couples TRBV30 to TRBJ2-5, with D uncertain. V was clipped by 0 bases and J by 5 bases, with 16 bases between them. The CDR3 runs to 15 residues. Germline lookup yields CDR1 GTSNPN and CDR2 SVGIG (reference sequence).

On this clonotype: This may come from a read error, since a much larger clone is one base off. The CDR3 here is CASSGTVRGNEQYF. The CDR3, as DNA: TGTGCCAGCAGCGGGACGGTACGGGGCAATGAGCAGTACTTC. The V gene is TRBV3-1, the J gene TRBJ2-7; D may correspond to TRBD1 or TRBD2 (5 bases each). This CDR3 spans 14 amino acids. Germline assignment: CDR1 LGHDT and CDR2 YNNKEL (reference sequence). Trimming shortened V by 5 bases and J by 7 bases, and 18 bases separated the two germline ends.

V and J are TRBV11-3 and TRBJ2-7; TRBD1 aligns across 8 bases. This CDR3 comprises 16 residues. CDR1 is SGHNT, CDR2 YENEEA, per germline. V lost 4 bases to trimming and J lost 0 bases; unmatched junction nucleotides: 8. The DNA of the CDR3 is TGTGCCAGCAGCTCAATGAGGACAGGGAGCTCCTACGAGCAGTACTTC. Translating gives CASSSMRTGSSYEQYF.

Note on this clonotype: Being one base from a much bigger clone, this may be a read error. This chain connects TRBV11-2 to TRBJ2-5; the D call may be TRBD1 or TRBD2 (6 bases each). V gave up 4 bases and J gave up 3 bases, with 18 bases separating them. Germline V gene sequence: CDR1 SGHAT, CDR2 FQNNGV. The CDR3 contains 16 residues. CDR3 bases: TGTGCCAGCAGCTCAGCTCGAGGGGGGCAGAAAGAGACCCAGTACTTC. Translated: CASSSARGGQKETQYF.

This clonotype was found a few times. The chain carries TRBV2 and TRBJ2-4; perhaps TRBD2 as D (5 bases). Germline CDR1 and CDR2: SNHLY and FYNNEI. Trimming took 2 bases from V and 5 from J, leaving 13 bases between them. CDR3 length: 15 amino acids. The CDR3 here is CASSERGVEQNIQYF. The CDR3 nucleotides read TGTGCCAGCAGTGAACGGGGAGTCGAACAAAACATTCAGTACTTC.

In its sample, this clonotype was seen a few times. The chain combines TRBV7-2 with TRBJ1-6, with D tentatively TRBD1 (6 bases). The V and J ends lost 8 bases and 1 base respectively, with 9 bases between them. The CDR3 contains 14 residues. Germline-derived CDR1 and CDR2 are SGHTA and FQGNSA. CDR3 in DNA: TGTGCCAGCCGGGGGGCGTCCTATAATTCACCCCTCCACTTT. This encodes CASRGASYNSPLHF.

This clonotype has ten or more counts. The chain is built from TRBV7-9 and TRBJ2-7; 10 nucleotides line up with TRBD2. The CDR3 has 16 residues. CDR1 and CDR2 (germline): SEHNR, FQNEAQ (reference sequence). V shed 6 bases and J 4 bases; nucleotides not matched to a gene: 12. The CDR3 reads CASRPRKREGTYEQYF. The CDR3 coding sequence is TGTGCCAGCAGACCCAGAAAGCGGGAGGGTACGTACGAGCAGTACTTC.

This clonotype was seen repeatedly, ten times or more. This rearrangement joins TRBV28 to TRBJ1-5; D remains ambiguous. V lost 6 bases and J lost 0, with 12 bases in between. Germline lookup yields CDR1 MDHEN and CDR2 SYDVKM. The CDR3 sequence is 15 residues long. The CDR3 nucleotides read TGTGCCAGCAGCCAAGGACCTTATAGCAATCAGCCCCAGCATTTT. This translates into CASSQGPYSNQPQHF.

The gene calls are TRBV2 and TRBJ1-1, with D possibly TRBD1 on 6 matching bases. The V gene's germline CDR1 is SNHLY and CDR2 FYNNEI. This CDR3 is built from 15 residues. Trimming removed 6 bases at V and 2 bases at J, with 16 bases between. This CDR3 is CASRRNPGANTEAFF. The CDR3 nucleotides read TGTGCCAGCAGACGGAACCCGGGGGCCAACACTGAAGCTTTCTTT. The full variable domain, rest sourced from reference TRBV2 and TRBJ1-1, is EPEVTQTPSHQVTQMGQEVILRCVPISNHLYFYWYRQILGQKVEFLVSFYNNEISEKSEIFDDQFSVERPDGSNFTLKIRSTKLEDSAMYFCASRRNPGANTEAFFGQGTRLTVV.

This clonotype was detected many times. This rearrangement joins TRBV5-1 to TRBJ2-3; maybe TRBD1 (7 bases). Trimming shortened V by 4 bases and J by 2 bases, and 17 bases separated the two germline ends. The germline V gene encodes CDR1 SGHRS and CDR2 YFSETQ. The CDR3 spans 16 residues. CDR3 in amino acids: CASSAPEGAHTDTQYF. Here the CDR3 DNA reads TGCGCCAGCAGCGCTCCGGAGGGGGCCCACACAGATACGCAGTATTTT.

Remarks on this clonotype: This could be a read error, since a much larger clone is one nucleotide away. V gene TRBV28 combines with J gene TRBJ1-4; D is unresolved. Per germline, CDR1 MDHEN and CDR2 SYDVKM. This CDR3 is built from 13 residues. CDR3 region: CASRPDLREKPFF. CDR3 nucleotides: TGTGCCAGCAGACCGGACTTGAGGGAAAAACCGTTTTTT.